This T cell receptor beta chain was obtained from a study of human CD8 memory T cell subsets (dated by TCRdb to 2020 to 2021). In the study overall: To assess how stem-like (TSTEM), progenitor exhausted-like (TPEX) and effector memory CD8+ T cell subsets are clonally related, the TCRbeta repertoires of these three subsets were compared. TCRbeta repertoires were obtained from over five donors, each contributing TSTEM, TPEX and effector memory subsets.

Per the germline V gene (reference sequence), SEHNR is the CDR1 and FQNEAQ is the CDR2. Spanning cysteine to phenylalanine, the CDR3 consists of 14 amino acids. Only the protein sequence is given. Peripheral blood mononuclear cells were isolated from healthy donor buffy coats by density gradient separation. Negative magnetic separation using EasySep or MojoSort CD8+ T cell isolation kits was how the study enriched total CD8+ T cells. For each subset, total RNA was extracted using an RNeasy Mini Kit from duplicate vials of about 150,000 sorted CD8+ T cells. PBMCs were used either fresh or after cryopreservation in fetal bovine serum containing roughly 10% DMSO. Fluorescence-activated cell sorting on a FACSAria III was used to sort CD8+ T cell subsets to purity. TCRdb names NextSeq 550 as the instrument used. A Human TCR Profiling Kit was used to prepare UMI-labeled 5' RACE TCRbeta libraries. Every TCRbeta library was prepared in parallel with an identical number of PCR cycles. Per the original workflow: Each TCRbeta library contained between 3,000 and 18,000 functional CDR3beta clonotypes. UMI extraction and consensus assembly used MIGEC 1.2.9, requiring at least three reads per UMI. MiXCR 3.0.3 was used to extract in-frame CDR3beta repertoires. After each sample was downsampled to 42,000 randomly selected UMIs, diversity metrics were computed in VDJtools 1.2.1. For each sample pair, the repertoire overlap metrics D, R and F2 were calculated in VDJtools using the top 3,000 clones. TCRdb reprocessed the sequencing reads and holds a single record per CDR3 protein sequence, with no DNA. TCRdb's processing, not the authors' own work, is the source of the V and J calls. The record for this sample contains around 6,200 distinct CDR3 sequences. Under 40% of the sample belongs to the ten largest clones.

Study-level results and caveats: Based on Chao1 estimates, TSTEM subsets appeared to have greater repertoire diversity than TPEX subsets, which may reflect a broader range of specificities. Sequencing was limited to TCRbeta chains, and the repertoire comparisons were based on about 6 donors analyzed with paired t-tests and Bonferroni correction. Clonotypes were shared with effector memory cells by both stem-like subsets, but only minimal overlap was found between TSTEM and TPEX repertoires, suggesting distinct antigen spectra. Similarly high normalized Shannon-Wiener diversity was shown by TSTEM and TPEX subsets, whereas comparatively lower diversity was seen in effector memory subsets.

A count is missing, but by frequency this clonotype is medium-sized (0.01 to 0.1%). Its target antigen remains unknown. The V and J segments used are TRBV7-9 and TRBJ1-2. This TCR derives from a human donor in good health. Specimen: CD8+ effector memory T cells (TEM) sorted from PBMCs. Reading the label with the study, this specimen's cell subset or site is: effector memory CD8 T cells, CCR7- CD45RO+ CD95+. The encoded CDR3 is CASSFDSPNYGYTF.